A selection of T cell receptor beta chains follows, all from one sample in a study of blood T cell repertoires in COVID-19. Libraries were prepared by immunoSEQ multiplex PCR; TCRdb keeps only in-frame clonotypes and omits some of them. The repertoire consists of around 100,000 clones, with around nine tenths occurring once and the leading ten covering roughly 4.5%. The sample consisted of peripheral blood. The receptors were gathered from a woman aged 80 or older with acute or convalescent COVID-19. The CDR3 runs from the conserved cysteine through the conserved F or W. The order of the fields is J gene, V gene, CDR3 protein.

J gene: TRBJ2-7; V gene: TRBV11-2; CDR3 protein: CASSTNSGSSYEQYF
J gene: TRBJ1-3; V gene: TRBV7-8; CDR3 protein: CASSLSGDRSSGNTIYF
J gene: TRBJ1-1; V gene: TRBV25-1; CDR3 protein: CASTRGNTEAFF
J gene: TRBJ2-1; V gene: TRBV7-9; CDR3 protein: CASSLLTSGAYNEQFF
J gene: TRBJ2-3; V gene: TRBV7-3; CDR3 protein: CASSLRTSRDTQYF
J gene: TRBJ1-5; V gene: TRBV6-5; CDR3 protein: CASTPGTNGQPQHF
J gene: TRBJ1-1; V gene: TRBV18; CDR3 protein: CASSEGQNTEAFF
J gene: TRBJ1-6; V gene: TRBV14; CDR3 protein: CASSLTATGRNSPLHF
J gene: TRBJ1-2; V gene: TRBV6-6; CDR3 protein: CANAQGGNYGYTF
J gene: TRBJ2-7; V gene: TRBV6-1; CDR3 protein: CASSEYGGSGMDF
J gene: TRBJ2-5; V gene: TRBV15; CDR3 protein: CATSRGLSQETQYF
J gene: TRBJ1-2; V gene: TRBV29-1; CDR3 protein: CSVGFADGYTF
J gene: TRBJ1-1; V gene: TRBV30; CDR3 protein: CAWRSQGANTEAFF
J gene: TRBJ2-7; V gene: TRBV7-6; CDR3 protein: CASTSGLAGSYEQYF
J gene: TRBJ2-2; V gene: TRBV6-2/TRBV6-3; CDR3 protein: CASSGWGGANTGELFF
J gene: TRBJ2-5; V gene: TRBV12-5; CDR3 protein: CASALDRIETQYF
J gene: TRBJ2-7; V gene: TRBV21-1; CDR3 protein: CASRITGKRSYEQYF
J gene: TRBJ1-3; V gene: TRBV28; CDR3 protein: CASSPEGSGNTIYF
J gene: TRBJ2-3; V gene: TRBV2; CDR3 protein: CASKRGQGATDTQYF
J gene: TRBJ1-6; V gene: TRBV29-1; CDR3 protein: CSVRDRGNSPLHF
J gene: TRBJ2-7; V gene: TRBV19; CDR3 protein: CASSRGTGGLEQYF
J gene: TRBJ1-1; V gene: TRBV2; CDR3 protein: CASSSDRAGGAFF
J gene: TRBJ2-2; V gene: TRBV10-3; CDR3 protein: CAISELGNTGELFF
J gene: TRBJ2-1; V gene: TRBV24-1; CDR3 protein: CATSVVLSSYNEQFF
J gene: TRBJ2-1; V gene: TRBV6-4; CDR3 protein: CASSVDRSNEQFF
J gene: TRBJ2-2; V gene: TRBV7-8; CDR3 protein: CASSFSRVTGELFF
J gene: TRBJ1-5; V gene: TRBV6-2/TRBV6-3; CDR3 protein: CASSLEGWQPQHF
J gene: TRBJ1-1; V gene: TRBV19; CDR3 protein: CASSPRGWANTEAFF
J gene: TRBJ2-1; V gene: TRBV5-5; CDR3 protein: CASSLGSGGPYNEQFF
J gene: TRBJ2-1; V gene: TRBV24-1; CDR3 protein: CATSDPGQARQFF